The TCR beta chain described here comes from a study of cytomegalovirus exposure and HLA in healthy donors. Study-wide results and limits: Per a later analysis, HLA-associated TCR beta chains showed more clonal expansion than other, equally common TCR beta chains.

With 60 Vbeta and 13 Jbeta primers, the PCR was carried out. The assay was immunoSEQ multiplex PCR, and TCRdb's table has in-frame clones only and misses some. The sample shows about 160,000 clones, about 76% of them seen only once. This clone has only a few counts. The antigen remains unidentified. This CDR3 contains 14 residues. Trimming pared 1 base from V and 1 base from J, leaving 5 bases between. Germline CDR1 SGHRS, CDR2 YFSETQ. The V and J genes are TRBV5-1 and TRBJ2-2, with no clear D. Sequencing was done on a sample of PBMCs. The source is a female donor in good health and CMV-seronegative. The CDR3 here is CASSLILNTGELFF. The CDR3 bases are TGCGCCAGCAGCTTGATACTGAACACCGGGGAGCTGTTTTTT.